The 15 T cell receptor beta chains below were found in one sample sequenced in a study of identical twins. TCRdb called the 5' RACE reads again in MiXCR, with one record for every CDR3 protein. The table has around 300,000 distinct CDR3 sequences, less than 9% seen once. These sequences were also reported in another study, on yellow fever vaccine responses in identical twins.

Input material: memory (CD45RO+) T cells sorted from blood. The receptor set was obtained from a woman aged 18-29 years in good health.

This clonotype has only a few counts. The CDR3 DNA is TGCAGTGCTAGCGGGGAATTGAGCAATCAGCCCCAGCATTTT. It codes for CSASGELSNQPQHF. V and J are TRBV20-1 and TRBJ1-5; D unclear. Germline V gives CDR1 DFQATT, CDR2 SNEGSKA (reference sequence). Trimming pared 3 bases from V and 1 base from J, leaving 10 bases between. The CDR3 has 14 residues.

The chain links TRBV12-3 or TRBV12-4 to TRBJ2-1; 8 bases match TRBD2. This CDR3 has 15 residues. J gave up 7 bases and V 6 bases, and 11 bases lay outside the gene matches. CDR3 amino acids: CASSLSGKKRNEQFF. In DNA, the CDR3 is TGTGCCAGCAGCCTTAGCGGGAAAAAGAGGAATGAGCAGTTCTTC.

This clonotype was picked up many times. This chain connects TRBV7-9 to TRBJ2-1; tentatively, D is TRBD1 (6 bases). The CDR3 sequence is 17 residues long. Trimming left V 2 bases short and J 3 bases short, with 17 bases between. Germline CDR1 SEHNR, CDR2 FQNEAQ (reference sequence). CDR3 sequence reads: CASSLSPDSGYYNEQFF. The CDR3 DNA reads as TGTGCCAGCAGCTTATCCCCGGACAGCGGATACTACAATGAGCAGTTCTTC.

This rearrangement joins TRBV20-1 to TRBJ2-2, with TRBD1 as a possible D gene (6 bases). The CDR3 runs 14 residues. Germline lookup yields CDR1 DFQATT and CDR2 SNEGSKA (reference sequence). Trimming pared 0 bases from V and 5 bases from J, leaving 10 bases between. CDR3 in amino acids: CSARDTGRTGELFF. The CDR3 coding sequence is TGCAGTGCTAGAGACACAGGGCGGACCGGGGAGCTGTTTTTT.

The V and J genes are TRBV2 and TRBJ1-2; D is ambiguous. The V end was cut by 10 bases, the J end by 4 bases, with 16 bases between. CDR1 is SNHLY, CDR2 FYNNEI, per germline. This CDR3 is built from 13 residues. This CDR3 reads CATKSKGPYGYTF. The CDR3 DNA follows: TGTGCCACTAAGAGCAAGGGCCCCTATGGCTACACCTTC.

This clonotype has just a few counts. The CDR3 loop reads CSARGGTSETDTQYF. As DNA, the CDR3 is TGCAGTGCTAGAGGCGGGACTAGCGAGACAGATACGCAGTATTTT. J is TRBJ2-3 and V is TRBV20-1, with TRBD2 matching over 10 bases. V shed 1 base, J shed 3 bases, and the junction held 4 bases outside the gene matches. The CDR3 has 15 amino acids. CDR1 and CDR2 (germline): DFQATT, SNEGSKA (reference sequence).

V usage is TRBV3-1 and J usage is TRBJ2-3, with 7 positions matching TRBD2. The V segment lost 6 bases and the J segment 2 bases; nucleotides outside the gene matches: 5. The CDR3 totals 14 residues. Looked up from germline, CDR1 is LGHDT and CDR2 is YNNKEL (reference sequence). The chain's CDR3 is CASSVAGTTDTQYF. The CDR3 nucleotides read TGTGCCAGCAGTGTAGCGGGTACCACAGATACGCAGTATTTT.

This clonotype occurred many times. V and J are TRBV2 and TRBJ2-5; possible D gene TRBD2, 6 bases. The length of the CDR3 is 13 residues. V dropped 6 bases and J dropped 1 base, with 9 bases sitting between them. Germline CDR1 is SNHLY and CDR2 is FYNNEI. The CDR3 sequence is CASRNSGQETQYF. The CDR3 bases are TGTGCCAGCAGGAATAGCGGCCAAGAGACCCAGTACTTC.

This clonotype has a count of ten or more. V gene TRBV19 combines with J gene TRBJ1-6, with D maybe TRBD1 (5 bases). The CDR3 is 12 amino acids. Trimming removed 9 bases at V and 9 bases at J, with 12 bases between. Germline-derived CDR1 and CDR2 are LNHDA and SQIVND (reference sequence). The CDR3 reads CASRDRGSPLHF. The CDR3 DNA reads as TGTGCCAGCCGGGACCGCGGTTCACCCCTCCACTTT.

This clonotype appeared many times. The genes are TRBV18 and TRBJ2-1; 8 bases are shared with TRBD2. The V and J ends lost 4 bases and 3 bases, in that order; junction bases with no gene match: 11. Germline CDR1 reads KGHSH; CDR2 reads LQKENI. The CDR3 is made up of 17 amino acids. The DNA of the CDR3 is TGTGCCAGCTCACTACGTCAAGCGGGGGATTTCTACAATGAGCAGTTCTTC. This gives the protein CASSLRQAGDFYNEQFF.

The genes are TRBV27 and TRBJ2-7; 7 bases line up with TRBD2. Per germline, CDR1 MNHEY and CDR2 SMNVEV (reference sequence). The CDR3 spans 14 residues. J was trimmed by 3 bases and V by 0 bases; bases with no gene match: 2. The DNA of the CDR3 is TGTGCCAGCAGTTTATCCGGGAGGAACTACGAGCAGTACTTC. Its translation is CASSLSGRNYEQYF.

The sample holds many counts of this clonotype. The chain carries TRBV10-3 and TRBJ2-5; 10 nucleotides line up with TRBD1. The germline CDR1 and CDR2 sequences are ENHRY and SYGVKD. Trimming took 2 bases from V and 5 from J; bases not matched to a gene: 2. There are 14 residues in the CDR3. The CDR3 coding sequence is TGTGCCATCAGTGAGCCGGACAGGGGGGAGACCCAGTACTTC. Amino acids: CAISEPDRGETQYF.

This clonotype turned up a few times. The chain uses TRBV7-9 and TRBJ1-1, with D unresolved. V dropped 2 bases and J dropped 4 bases, with 11 bases sitting between them. Germline CDR1 is SEHNR and CDR2 is FQNEAQ (reference sequence). The CDR3 loop spans 14 amino acids. CDR3 loop: CASSLKGDFTEAFF. The CDR3 nucleotides read TGTGCCAGCAGCTTAAAGGGAGACTTCACTGAAGCTTTCTTT. Using reference TRBV7-9 and TRBJ1-1 for the parts outside the CDR3, the full variable domain is DTGVSQNPRHKITKRGQNVTFRCDPISEHNRLYWYRQTLGQGPEFLTYFQNEAQLEKSRLLSDRFSAERPKGSFSTLEIQRTEQGDSAMYLCASSLKGDFTEAFFGQGTRLTVV.

This clonotype was seen ten or more times. This chain joins TRBV5-1 and TRBJ2-4, with D tentatively TRBD2 (5 bases). The CDR3 length is 12 residues. Germline V CDR1 and CDR2: SGHRS, YFSETQ. Trimming took 1 base from V and 16 from J, leaving 15 bases between them. The CDR3 reads CASSLMEKGEYF. Here the CDR3 DNA reads TGCGCCAGCAGCTTGATGGAGAAGGGAGAATACTTC. The full variable domain, completed using reference TRBV5-1 and TRBJ2-4, is KAGVTQTPRYLIKTRGQQVTLSCSPISGHRSVSWYQQTPGQGLQFLFEYFSETQRNKGNFPGRFSGRQFSNSRSEMNVSTLELGDSALYLCASSLMEKGEYFGAGTRLSVL.

This clonotype was recorded a few times. The chain recombines TRBV20-1 with TRBJ2-3, with 12 nucleotides matching TRBD2. The CDR3 has 15 residues. V shed 4 bases and J 5 bases; nucleotides not matched to a gene: 7. Germline CDR1 DFQATT, CDR2 SNEGSKA (reference sequence). CDR3 sequence: CSATKTSGGLDTQYF. The CDR3 coding sequence is TGCAGTGCTACCAAGACTAGCGGGGGCTTAGATACGCAGTATTTT.